Below are 5 T cell receptor beta chains sequenced from a single sample in a study of blood T cell repertoires in COVID-19. TCRdb's copy holds only in-frame clones and misses some; the assay was immunoSEQ multiplex PCR. The sample holds around 97,000 clones, about 86% seen once. The sequenced material came from peripheral blood. Receptors were obtained from a human donor in a cohort sampled during active COVID-19.

The V gene is TRBV19, the J gene TRBJ2-2; TRBD1 might be the D (6 bases). Germline V gene data show CDR1 as LNHDA and CDR2 as SQIVND (reference sequence). The CDR3 length is 18 residues. V lost 6 bases and J lost 6, with 26 bases in between. The CDR3 spells CASRGPRTEPRVAGELFF. CDR3 DNA sequence: TGTGCCAGTAGGGGGCCTAGGACAGAACCAAGGGTGGCCGGGGAGCTGTTTTTT.

This rearrangement joins TRBV7-2 to TRBJ2-5; TRBD1 aligns across 11 bases. The germline CDR1 and CDR2 sequences are SGHTA and FQGNSA. This CDR3 has 18 residues. The V gene end was trimmed by 4 bases and the J gene end by 3 bases; junction bases not matched to a gene: 13. The CDR3 here is CASSSRPTRGQGEETQYF. DNA of the CDR3: TGTGCCAGCAGCTCGAGGCCAACGCGGGGACAGGGGGAAGAGACCCAGTACTTC.

CDR3 amino acids: CASTSLGRQGAFF. The CDR3 DNA is TGTGCCAGCACCTCATTGGGAAGACAGGGGGCTTTCTTT. The genes are TRBV28 and TRBJ1-1; 8 nucleotides agree with TRBD1. CDR3 length: 13 amino acids. Germline trimming cut 7 bases from V and 11 bases from J; bases unmatched to any gene: 12. The V gene's germline CDR1 is MDHEN and CDR2 SYDVKM. Combining the CDR3 with reference TRBV28 and TRBJ1-1 gives the whole variable domain DVKVTQSSRYLVKRTGEKVFLECVQDMDHENMFWYRQDPGLGLRLIYFSYDVKMKEKGDIPEGYSVSREKKERFSLILESASTNQTSMYLCASTSLGRQGAFFGQGTRLTVV.

The chain has TRBV7-9 and TRBJ1-3; D may be TRBD1 (6 bases). This CDR3 is 16 amino acids long. The ends were cut back, 8 bases at V and 4 bases at J, with 21 bases in the middle. The V gene's germline CDR1 is SEHNR and CDR2 FQNEAQ (reference sequence). DNA of the CDR3: TGTGCCAGCGAGCAGGGGTGGGTGCTGGCCGGAAACACCATATATTTT. It translates to CASEQGWVLAGNTIYF.

The chain has TRBV9 and TRBJ1-6; D gene uncertain. Germline V gene lookup returns CDR1 SGDLS and CDR2 YYNGEE. With 0 bases removed from V and 7 bases from J, the gap between germline ends came to 11 bases. This CDR3 comprises 15 residues. CDR3 protein: CASSVVAQVNSPLHF. The CDR3 DNA follows: TGTGCCAGCAGCGTAGTGGCCCAGGTCAATTCACCCCTCCACTTT.